This is a list of T cell receptor beta chains from one sample in a study of response to subunit inactivated influenza vaccine. TCRdb passed the RT-PCR reads through MiXCR, listing each CDR3 protein once. The sample yields 600,000 to 700,000 distinct CDR3 sequences, 12% to 15% seen once. This specimen was PBMCs from blood, taken around 15 days before vaccination. These TCRs come from a middle-aged man who received an inactivated influenza vaccine. CDR3s include the opening cysteine and the closing phenylalanine or tryptophan. Each record gives: D gene, clone size, J gene, V gene, CDR3 protein, CDR3 DNA. A D gene is named only where the DNA matches it firmly. Where a row states a size, it is once, few, many or the class of an expanded clone; other rows omit it.

d_call: TRBD2; clone_size: -; j_call: TRBJ2-7; v_call: TRBV7-9; cdr3_aa: CASSQLAGGHEQYF; cdr3_nt: TGTGCCAGCAGCCAACTAGCGGGAGGCCACGAGCAGTACTTC
d_call: -; clone_size: -; j_call: TRBJ1-4; v_call: TRBV5-5; cdr3_aa: CASSPGGAADGIEKLFF; cdr3_nt: TGTGCCAGCAGCCCCGGTGGCGCGGCGGATGGAATTGAAAAACTGTTTTTT
d_call: -; clone_size: few; j_call: TRBJ2-4; v_call: TRBV5-1; cdr3_aa: CASSWGTLGKNIQYF; cdr3_nt: TGCGCCAGCAGCTGGGGGACTCTGGGTAAAAACATTCAGTACTTC
d_call: TRBD1; clone_size: few; j_call: TRBJ2-7; v_call: TRBV6-5; cdr3_aa: CASSYRRDSNYEQYF; cdr3_nt: TGTGCCAGCAGTTACCGCCGGGACAGCAACTACGAGCAGTACTTC
d_call: -; clone_size: many; j_call: TRBJ2-5; v_call: TRBV5-1; cdr3_aa: CASSLTGDQETQYF; cdr3_nt: TGCGCCAGCAGCCTTACAGGAGACCAAGAGACCCAGTACTTC
d_call: -; clone_size: few; j_call: TRBJ1-1; v_call: TRBV2; cdr3_aa: CASSLFEGTGTEAFF; cdr3_nt: TGTGCCAGCAGCCTCTTCGAGGGGACGGGGACTGAAGCTTTCTTT
d_call: TRBD1; clone_size: few; j_call: TRBJ1-1; v_call: TRBV20-1; cdr3_aa: CSAWTRDRGNTEAFF; cdr3_nt: TGCAGTGCTTGGACTCGGGACAGGGGAAACACTGAAGCTTTCTTT
d_call: -; clone_size: -; j_call: TRBJ1-1; v_call: TRBV7-9; cdr3_aa: CASSFKKSPEAFF; cdr3_nt: TGTGCCAGCAGCTTCAAAAAATCCCCCGAAGCTTTCTTT
d_call: -; clone_size: few; j_call: TRBJ1-2; v_call: TRBV20-1; cdr3_aa: CSARVRGGRFGYTF; cdr3_nt: TGCAGTGCTAGAGTAAGGGGGGGACGATTTGGCTACACCTTC
d_call: TRBD2; clone_size: few; j_call: TRBJ2-1; v_call: TRBV7-2; cdr3_aa: CASSSGLAAIYNEQFF; cdr3_nt: TGTGCCAGCAGCTCGGGACTAGCGGCTATTTACAATGAGCAGTTCTTC
d_call: TRBD1; clone_size: -; j_call: TRBJ2-5; v_call: TRBV9; cdr3_aa: CASSPRTGEGETQYF; cdr3_nt: TGTGCCAGCAGCCCCCGGACAGGGGAGGGAGAGACCCAGTACTTC
d_call: -; clone_size: many; j_call: TRBJ1-4; v_call: TRBV5-1; cdr3_aa: CASSLRGRDNEKLFF; cdr3_nt: TGCGCCAGCAGCTTACGGGGCAGAGATAATGAAAAACTGTTTTTT
d_call: TRBD1; clone_size: -; j_call: TRBJ1-4; v_call: TRBV20-1; cdr3_aa: CSARRQGPLGELFF; cdr3_nt: TGCAGTGCACGCCGACAGGGCCCTCTCGGGGAACTGTTTTTT
d_call: -; clone_size: -; j_call: TRBJ1-1; v_call: TRBV27; cdr3_aa: CASSLSINTEAFF; cdr3_nt: TGTGCCAGCAGTTTATCGATTAACACTGAAGCTTTCTTT
d_call: TRBD1; clone_size: -; j_call: TRBJ2-4; v_call: TRBV28; cdr3_aa: CASSSGQIRDIQYF; cdr3_nt: TGTGCCAGCAGCTCGGGACAGATTCGGGACATTCAGTACTTC
d_call: TRBD2; clone_size: -; j_call: TRBJ2-7; v_call: TRBV7-2; cdr3_aa: CASSRISSGATYEQYF; cdr3_nt: TGTGCCAGCAGCCGAATATCTAGCGGGGCGACGTACGAGCAGTACTTC
d_call: -; clone_size: few; j_call: TRBJ2-1; v_call: TRBV18; cdr3_aa: CASSPDSREQFF; cdr3_nt: TGTGCCAGCTCACCCGACAGCCGTGAGCAGTTCTTC
d_call: -; clone_size: -; j_call: TRBJ2-2; v_call: TRBV6-2/TRBV6-3; cdr3_aa: CASSYPSGANTGELFF; cdr3_nt: TGTGCCAGCAGTTACCCCAGCGGAGCGAACACCGGGGAGCTGTTTTTT
d_call: -; clone_size: few; j_call: TRBJ2-4; v_call: TRBV12-3/TRBV12-4; cdr3_aa: CASSSPQGNIQYF; cdr3_nt: TGTGCCAGCAGTTCTCCCCAGGGCAACATTCAGTACTTC
d_call: -; clone_size: few; j_call: TRBJ1-1; v_call: TRBV29-1; cdr3_aa: CSVGGQNTEAFF; cdr3_nt: TGCAGCGTTGGCGGGCAAAACACTGAAGCTTTCTTT
d_call: -; clone_size: -; j_call: TRBJ2-4; v_call: TRBV7-2; cdr3_aa: CASSLVARNIQYF; cdr3_nt: TGTGCCAGCAGCTTGGTAGCACGAAACATTCAGTACTTC
d_call: -; clone_size: many; j_call: TRBJ1-3; v_call: TRBV2; cdr3_aa: CASTYRREFSGNTIYF; cdr3_nt: TGTGCCAGCACCTATCGACGGGAATTCTCTGGAAACACCATATATTTT
d_call: -; clone_size: many; j_call: TRBJ2-7; v_call: TRBV10-3; cdr3_aa: CAISEDRSLYEQYF; cdr3_nt: TGTGCCATCAGTGAAGACAGGTCCCTCTACGAGCAGTACTTC
d_call: -; clone_size: -; j_call: TRBJ2-2; v_call: TRBV3-1; cdr3_aa: CASSYTGTSGELFF; cdr3_nt: TGTGCCAGCAGCTATACAGGGACGAGCGGGGAGCTGTTTTTT
d_call: TRBD2; clone_size: -; j_call: TRBJ2-5; v_call: TRBV28; cdr3_aa: CASSLERGLGETQYF; cdr3_nt: TGTGCCAGCAGTTTAGAGCGGGGGCTGGGGGAGACCCAGTACTTC
d_call: -; clone_size: few; j_call: TRBJ2-2; v_call: TRBV7-9; cdr3_aa: CASSTNRVPGELFF; cdr3_nt: TGTGCCAGCAGCACCAACAGGGTTCCCGGGGAGCTGTTTTTT
d_call: -; clone_size: few; j_call: TRBJ1-5; v_call: TRBV4-2; cdr3_aa: CASSHLDSNQPQHF; cdr3_nt: TGTGCCAGCAGCCACTTGGACTCAAATCAGCCCCAGCATTTT
d_call: TRBD2; clone_size: few; j_call: TRBJ2-3; v_call: TRBV3-1; cdr3_aa: CASSQGRRGGLDTQYF; cdr3_nt: TGTGCCAGCAGCCAAGGCAGGCGGGGGGGCCTAGATACGCAGTATTTT
d_call: -; clone_size: -; j_call: TRBJ2-6; v_call: TRBV6-2/TRBV6-3; cdr3_aa: CASSKRTFSGANVLTF; cdr3_nt: TGTGCCAGCAGTAAGCGGACATTTTCTGGGGCCAACGTCCTGACTTTC
d_call: TRBD2; clone_size: -; j_call: TRBJ2-3; v_call: TRBV11-2; cdr3_aa: CASSFRIQGLAEAPDTQYF; cdr3_nt: TGTGCCAGCAGTTTCCGGATCCAGGGACTAGCGGAGGCCCCAGATACGCAGTATTTT
d_call: -; clone_size: few; j_call: TRBJ2-1; v_call: TRBV11-2; cdr3_aa: CASSFRTHEQFF; cdr3_nt: TGTGCCAGCAGTTTTCGGACCCATGAGCAGTTCTTC
d_call: -; clone_size: few; j_call: TRBJ1-4; v_call: TRBV3-1; cdr3_aa: CASRQEGKGEKLFF; cdr3_nt: TGTGCCAGCAGACAAGAGGGGAAAGGTGAAAAACTGTTTTTT
d_call: -; clone_size: few; j_call: TRBJ2-3; v_call: TRBV20-1; cdr3_aa: CSARRGDTQYF; cdr3_nt: TGCAGTGCCCGAAGGGGGGATACGCAGTATTTT
d_call: -; clone_size: -; j_call: TRBJ2-6; v_call: TRBV30; cdr3_aa: CAGDQTGANVLTF; cdr3_nt: TGTGCCGGAGATCAAACTGGGGCCAACGTCCTGACTTTC
d_call: TRBD1; clone_size: -; j_call: TRBJ2-2; v_call: TRBV5-5; cdr3_aa: CASSLNRGYTGELFF; cdr3_nt: TGTGCCAGCAGCCTGAACAGGGGATACACCGGGGAGCTGTTTTTT
d_call: TRBD1; clone_size: -; j_call: TRBJ1-1; v_call: TRBV4-2; cdr3_aa: CASSQDLGGWAGGTEAFF; cdr3_nt: TGTGCCAGCAGCCAAGATCTAGGGGGCTGGGCAGGAGGCACTGAAGCTTTCTTT
d_call: TRBD1; clone_size: -; j_call: TRBJ2-4; v_call: TRBV5-4; cdr3_aa: CASSLEGGAAKNIQYF; cdr3_nt: TGTGCCAGCAGCTTGGAAGGGGGCGCTGCCAAAAACATTCAGTACTTC
d_call: -; clone_size: few; j_call: TRBJ2-1; v_call: TRBV15; cdr3_aa: CATSRSGFGGYNEQFF; cdr3_nt: TGTGCCACCAGCAGATCGGGGTTCGGGGGTTACAATGAGCAGTTCTTC
d_call: -; clone_size: -; j_call: TRBJ2-7; v_call: TRBV20-1; cdr3_aa: CSARPQGVTQYF; cdr3_nt: TGCAGTGCTAGACCCCAGGGAGTTACGCAGTACTTC
d_call: -; clone_size: few; j_call: TRBJ1-5; v_call: TRBV4-1; cdr3_aa: CASSYLFGRDSNQPQHF; cdr3_nt: TGCGCCAGCAGCTACCTTTTTGGGCGAGATAGCAATCAGCCCCAGCATTTT
d_call: -; clone_size: once; j_call: TRBJ2-4; v_call: TRBV12-3/TRBV12-4; cdr3_aa: CASSPDGLAKNIQYF; cdr3_nt: TGTGCCAGCAGTCCGGACGGACTAGCCAAAAACATTCAGTACTTC
d_call: -; clone_size: -; j_call: TRBJ2-1; v_call: TRBV7-9; cdr3_aa: CASSLAVQGGYNEQFF; cdr3_nt: TGTGCCAGCAGCCTAGCGGTACAGGGGGGATACAATGAGCAGTTCTTC
d_call: TRBD1; clone_size: -; j_call: TRBJ1-6; v_call: TRBV6-2/TRBV6-3; cdr3_aa: CASSYGQGNDSPLHF; cdr3_nt: TGTGCCAGCAGTTACGGACAGGGAAACGATTCACCCCTCCACTTT
d_call: -; clone_size: few; j_call: TRBJ2-1; v_call: TRBV15; cdr3_aa: CATSSNRVTSYNEQFF; cdr3_nt: TGTGCCACCAGCAGCAACAGGGTTACCTCCTACAATGAGCAGTTCTTC
d_call: -; clone_size: -; j_call: TRBJ1-5; v_call: TRBV7-2; cdr3_aa: CASTTMGEGPQHF; cdr3_nt: TGTGCCAGCACCACCATGGGGGAAGGGCCCCAGCATTTT
d_call: TRBD2; clone_size: once; j_call: TRBJ2-3; v_call: TRBV5-1; cdr3_aa: CASSRYLAGGLTDTQYF; cdr3_nt: TGCGCCAGCAGCCGCTATCTAGCGGGGGGGCTCACAGATACGCAGTATTTT
d_call: -; clone_size: -; j_call: TRBJ2-1; v_call: TRBV3-1; cdr3_aa: CASSQGQNEQFF; cdr3_nt: TGTGCCAGCAGCCAAGGTCAGAATGAGCAGTTCTTC
d_call: -; clone_size: -; j_call: TRBJ2-6; v_call: TRBV5-1; cdr3_aa: CASSPWTTGANVLTF; cdr3_nt: TGCGCCAGCAGCCCGTGGACAACTGGGGCCAACGTCCTGACTTTC
d_call: -; clone_size: -; j_call: TRBJ2-5; v_call: TRBV4-1; cdr3_aa: CASSRGSEETQYF; cdr3_nt: TGCGCCAGCAGCCGCGGCAGTGAGGAGACCCAGTACTTC
d_call: -; clone_size: few; j_call: TRBJ1-6; v_call: TRBV30; cdr3_aa: CAWSVTGRFGNSPLHF; cdr3_nt: TGTGCCTGGAGCGTAACAGGGAGGTTCGGTAATTCACCCCTCCACTTT
d_call: -; clone_size: -; j_call: TRBJ2-5; v_call: TRBV4-2; cdr3_aa: CASSQEFMGTQETQYF; cdr3_nt: TGTGCCAGCAGCCAAGAGTTCATGGGGACCCAAGAGACCCAGTACTTC